The entry below describes one T cell receptor beta chain. What it binds is not known. Hyperthyroidism had been newly diagnosed in patients aged 18 to 65, and its duration was under 2 months. Lactation, pregnancy, other autoimmune disease or uncontrolled infection led to exclusion of patients. TCR beta CDR3 regions were amplified from RNA transcripts. The HTBI primer set served for first-round RT-PCR of the TCR CDR3. TCRdb recomputed calls from the multiplex PCR reads with MiXCR, one row per CDR3 protein. The sample carries under 300,000 distinct CDR3 sequences, around a quarter recorded once. V lost 2 bases and J lost 5; bases outside the gene matches: 7. There are 16 residues in the CDR3. Germline values: CDR1 MNHEY, CDR2 SVGEGT. The sample belongs to a study of T cells in Graves' hyperthyroidism and ophthalmopathy. Study-wide points: The model foresaw ophthalmopathy a median around 6 months prior to onset.

The sample was blood. The source is a middle-aged man with Graves' hyperthyroidism that later progressed to Graves' ophthalmopathy. The gene calls are TRBV6-2 or TRBV6-3 and TRBJ1-1; TRBD1 aligns across 11 bases. In nucleotides, the CDR3 is TGTGCCAGCAGTTACCGGGGACAGGGGGATGATACTGAAGCTTTCTTT. This translates into CASSYRGQGDDTEAFF.